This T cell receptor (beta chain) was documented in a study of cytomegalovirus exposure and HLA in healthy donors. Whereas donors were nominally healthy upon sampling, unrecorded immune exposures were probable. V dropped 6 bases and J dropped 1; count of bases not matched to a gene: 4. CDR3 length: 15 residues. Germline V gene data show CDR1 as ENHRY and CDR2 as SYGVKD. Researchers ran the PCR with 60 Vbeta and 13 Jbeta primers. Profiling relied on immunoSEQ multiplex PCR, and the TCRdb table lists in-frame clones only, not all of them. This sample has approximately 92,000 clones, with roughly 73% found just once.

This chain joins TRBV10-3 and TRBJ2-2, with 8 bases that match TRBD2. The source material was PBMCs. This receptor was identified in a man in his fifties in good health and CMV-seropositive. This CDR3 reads CAISALAGNTGELFF. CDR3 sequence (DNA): TGTGCCATCAGCGCCCTAGCGGGGAACACCGGGGAGCTGTTTTTT.